This T cell receptor beta chain emerged from a study of vaccination and CD4 T cells after COVID-19. Across the whole study: Testing by nasal swab PCR showed convalescent patients to be SARS-CoV-2 positive; fewer than 10 were mild and one was severe. Ranging from 14 to 241, the interval between dose two and post-vaccine sampling had a median of approximately 67 days.

This clonotype was detected a few times. The antigen is undetermined. TCRdb re-called the PCR reads with MiXCR, one entry per CDR3 protein. Altogether 21,000 or so distinct CDR3 sequences are present, around 50% being singletons, with the ten largest covering approximately 1.1%. This CDR3 is 14 amino acids long. Trimming shortened V by 5 bases and J by 6 bases, and 11 bases separated the two germline ends. Germline values: CDR1 MNHEY, CDR2 SMNVEV (reference sequence). Findings and caveats of the study: There were relatively few convalescent patients studied, and there were no early post-infection timepoints.

The TCR was taken from a human donor who had recovered from COVID-19. The sample consisted of CD4+ T cells from blood, taken before SARS-CoV-2 vaccination. This rearrangement joins TRBV27 to TRBJ1-6; D might be TRBD1 (6 bases). The chain's CDR3 is CASSEGQVNSPLHF. For the CDR3, the DNA is TGTGCCAGCAGTGAGGGACAAGTTAATTCACCCCTCCACTTT.